The source of this T cell receptor beta chain is a study of low-dose radiotherapy and immunotherapy resistance in tumors. As for the study in general: Study patients were administered oral aspirin at 300 mg daily for four cycles from cycle 1 day 1.

Alpha and beta chains were covered, as first-strand cDNA relied on TRAV- and TRBV-specific primers. TCR amplification ran approximately 20 PCR cycles using constant-region and V-primer adapter primers. Following isolation, mRNA was amplified via in vitro transcription. Using its own MiXCR run on the reads, TCRdb lists one record per CDR3 protein. The sample lists roughly 76,000 distinct CDR3 sequences, under 20% occurring once. There are 15 residues in the CDR3. Germline assignment: CDR1 DFQATT and CDR2 SNEGSKA (reference sequence). V lost 0 bases and J lost 1; bases outside the gene matches: 6. Described time point: before trial treatment. Donors were administered nivolumab, ipilimumab, aspirin and low-dose cyclophosphamide, together with low-dose radiotherapy. Patients who could take part had advanced solid tumors with no tumor-infiltrating lymphocytes. This clonotype was seen at least ten times.

Specimen: PBMCs, collected before treatment. The origin of this receptor is a male donor with prostate cancer. V gene TRBV20-1 combines with J gene TRBJ2-7; 7 bases map to TRBD2. CDR3 sequence (DNA): TGCAGTGCTAGAGATGGTAGCGGGTTATCCTACGAGCAGTACTTC. It yields the protein CSARDGSGLSYEQYF.